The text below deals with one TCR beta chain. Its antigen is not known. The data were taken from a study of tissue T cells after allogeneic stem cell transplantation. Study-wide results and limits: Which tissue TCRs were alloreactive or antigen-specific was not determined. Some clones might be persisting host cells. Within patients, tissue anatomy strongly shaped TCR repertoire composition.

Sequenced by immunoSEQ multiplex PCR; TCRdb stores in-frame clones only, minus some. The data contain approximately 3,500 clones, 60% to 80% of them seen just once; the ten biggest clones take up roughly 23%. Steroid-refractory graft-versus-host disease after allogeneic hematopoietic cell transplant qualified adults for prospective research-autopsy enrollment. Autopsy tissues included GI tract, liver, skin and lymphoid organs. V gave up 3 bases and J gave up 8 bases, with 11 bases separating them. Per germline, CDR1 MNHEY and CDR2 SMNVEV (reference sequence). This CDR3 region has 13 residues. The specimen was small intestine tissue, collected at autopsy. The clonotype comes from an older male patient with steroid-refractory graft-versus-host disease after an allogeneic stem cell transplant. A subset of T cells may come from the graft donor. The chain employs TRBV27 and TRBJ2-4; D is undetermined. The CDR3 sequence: CASSFSPWDIQYF. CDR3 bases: TGTGCCAGCAGTTTCTCCCCATGGGACATTCAGTACTTC.